This T cell receptor beta chain was sequenced during a study of post-analysis software for immune sequencing data (dated by TCRdb to between 2014 and 2017). Turning to the overall study: Relapsing-remitting, secondary progressive and progressive-relapsing multiple sclerosis were recorded as disease courses, and subtype annotation was lacking for some patients. The patient repertoires were set against ten to eleven previously published healthy control repertoires from donors whose ages ranged from 6 to 25 years. A subset of samples was prepared in parallel using single-end sample barcoding, then pooled and co-amplified after Illumina adapter ligation. The research as a whole found: Multiple sclerosis patients had significantly lower normalized Chao1 diversity than controls, a result that suggests substantial peripheral T-cell clonal expansion. Direct clustering with F measure revealed strong co-clustering of samples prepared in the same batch, which led to a batch-effect correction. The multiple sclerosis patient group was slightly younger than the control group. Patients showed significantly higher frequencies than controls for five TRBV segments, among them TRBV5-6, TRBV5-1 and TRBV20-1.

Libraries were made using PCR. This sample was sequenced with an Illumina HiSeq 2500. To reduce PCR and sequencing biases, unique molecular identifiers were built into the TCR beta cDNA libraries. Every 1 to 10 million input T cells yielded 500,000 or so cDNA molecules, meaning each molecule approximated one T cell. The patient libraries were prepared and sequenced using the same protocol as the earlier healthy control dataset. Within a given batch, samples were prepared together, multiplexed and sequenced on the same HiSeq lane. The original methods were these. Raw barcoded reads were processed with MIGEC, and single-read molecular identifier groups were discarded before consensus assembly and CDR3 extraction. Clonotype tables were post-analysed with VDJtools, and diversity was normalized by down-sampling all datasets to the smallest sample size. In repertoire overlap clustering, CDR3 amino acid sequences, but not nucleotide sequences, were matched to correct batch-related cross-sample contamination. TCRdb reprocessing: public reads trimmed at Q25 with fastp, clones called with MiXCR, in-frame beta chains kept. For every CDR3 protein sequence, its rows merge into one entry that carries the most common genes and DNA. The V and J calls and clone size come from TCRdb's table, not from the authors' own analysis. The sample table lists approximately 350,000 distinct CDR3 sequences, roughly 30% of them with a count of one. Under 15% of the sample is taken by the ten largest.

As for this clonotype: No cognate antigen has been identified for it. The sample holds no much larger clone one base away, and base qualities are not on file.

CDR1 and CDR2, looked up from the germline V gene (reference sequence), are DFQATT and SNEGSKA. The CDR3 numbers 20 residues from cysteine through phenylalanine. Just the 60-base CDR3 DNA is kept, in frame starting at base 1. V is pruned by 0 bases and J by 0 bases, leaving 11 bases of the junction without a gene match. To demonstrate the VDJtools post-analysis software, the study profiled TCR beta repertoires from the peripheral blood of about a dozen young patients with multiple sclerosis. The multiple sclerosis patients were children and adolescents between 6 and 15 years of age. This sequence uses TRBV20-1 and TRBJ2-1, and TRBD2 matches 13 of the central bases. The sequenced sample was blood. This receptor was taken from a girl between 10 and 17 years old with multiple sclerosis. The nucleotide sequence reads TGCAGTGCTAGAGATTGGGGCGGGACTAGCGGGGATAGCTCCTACAATGAGCAGTTCTTC. This sequence encodes CSARDWGGTSGDSSYNEQFF.